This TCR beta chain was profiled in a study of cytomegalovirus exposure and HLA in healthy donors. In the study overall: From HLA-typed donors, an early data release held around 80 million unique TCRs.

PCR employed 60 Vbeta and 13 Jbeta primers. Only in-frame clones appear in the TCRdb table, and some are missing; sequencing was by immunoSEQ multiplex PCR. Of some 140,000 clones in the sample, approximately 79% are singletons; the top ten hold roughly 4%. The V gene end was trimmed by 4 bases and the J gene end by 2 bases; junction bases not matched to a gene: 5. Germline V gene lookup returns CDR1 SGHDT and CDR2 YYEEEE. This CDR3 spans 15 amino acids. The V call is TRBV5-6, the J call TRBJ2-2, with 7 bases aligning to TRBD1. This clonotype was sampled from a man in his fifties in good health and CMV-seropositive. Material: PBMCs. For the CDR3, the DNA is TGTGCCAGCAGCCCGGGACAGCTCAACACCGGGGAGCTGTTTTTT. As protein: CASSPGQLNTGELFF.